This T cell receptor (beta chain) derives from a study of shared T cell receptors in the human thymus. Using immunoSEQ multiplex PCR, the repertoire was profiled, and TCRdb retains in-frame clones only, with some absent. Of under 700,000 clones in the sample, roughly 74% were seen once. This sample also belongs to another study, concerning human thymus T cells. From that report: The thymus tissue came from resections taken during corrective heart surgery. The related literature has documented a marked overlap of thymic repertoires among unrelated individuals.

Sequencing was done on a sample of thymocytes. The source is a boy under two years old with a congenital heart defect.

CDR3: CASSLDGSVAGVRGEQYF. CDR3 coding DNA: TGTGCCAGCAGCTTAGACGGATCGGTAGCGGGAGTACGGGGCGAGCAGTACTTC. This chain uses TRBV11-2 with TRBJ2-7; 9 positions agree with TRBD2. The CDR3 runs to 18 residues. In germline, CDR1 is SGHAT, CDR2 FQNNGV. Losses at the gene ends were 0 bases for V and 6 bases for J; bases not matched to a gene: 15.